Listed here are 21 T cell receptor beta chains from one sample, sequenced in a study of early T cells in non-severe SARS-CoV-2 infection. TCRdb called the 5' RACE reads again in MiXCR, with one record for every CDR3 protein. The sample holds some 30,000 distinct CDR3 sequences, about 2.7% seen once. The sequenced material came from whole blood. The receptors were gathered from an adult who was a healthcare worker with PCR-confirmed SARS-CoV-2 infection or an uninfected control (not recorded which).

This clonotype was detected many times. The chain joins TRBV12-3 or TRBV12-4 to TRBJ1-5; the match to TRBD1 covers 8 bases. The J segment lost 4 bases and the V segment lost 2 bases, leaving 4 bases of the junction unmatched. The length of the CDR3 is 15 residues. The CDR3 sequence is CASSLSQGANQPQHF. CDR3 nucleotides: TGTGCCAGCAGTTTAAGTCAGGGGGCTAATCAGCCCCAGCATTTT.

This clonotype has at least ten counts. The chain joins TRBV2 to TRBJ1-5; D perhaps matches TRBD1 (5 bases). The CDR3 contains 18 residues. V lost 1 base and J 4 bases, leaving 20 bases between the germline ends. Germline CDR1 reads SNHLY; CDR2 reads FYNNEI. The chain's CDR3 is CASSEVEQGVSGNQPQHF. In nucleotides, the CDR3 is TGTGCCAGCAGTGAAGTGGAGCAGGGTGTCTCGGGGAATCAGCCCCAGCATTTT.

In its sample, this clonotype was seen many times. The V call is TRBV12-3 or TRBV12-4, the J call TRBJ2-3, with D possibly being TRBD1 or TRBD2 (6 bases each). V was clipped by 3 bases and J by 6 bases, with 16 bases between them. CDR3 length: 15 residues. The CDR3 region has the DNA TGTGCCAGCAGTTTCGGGGGCGCAGCGCATGATACGCAGTATTTT. This codes for CASSFGGAAHDTQYF.

This clonotype was detected ten times or more. This chain links TRBV2 with TRBJ2-7; D uncertain. Germline V gene sequence: CDR1 SNHLY, CDR2 FYNNEI. The CDR3 is 15 amino acids. Trimming removed 6 bases from V and 4 bases from J, with 19 bases in between. DNA of the CDR3: TGTGCCAGCAGGGGTAATCTGCGTGGCCTATACGAGCAGTACGTC. This codes for CASRGNLRGLYEQYV.

This clonotype was seen repeatedly, ten times or more. This chain connects TRBV9 to TRBJ1-3, with D unresolved. The germline CDR1 and CDR2 sequences are SGDLS and YYNGEE. The CDR3 extends over 15 amino acids. Between the trimmed V and J ends, which lost 4 bases and 0 bases, there was a span of 11 bases. CDR3 DNA: TGTGCCAGCAGCCCAGAGGGTATCTCTGGAAACACCATATATTTT. This codes for CASSPEGISGNTIYF.

This clonotype was seen repeatedly, ten times or more. The chain joins TRBV20-1 to TRBJ1-2; 9 bases map to TRBD1. The V segment lost 5 bases and the J segment 5 bases; nucleotides outside the gene matches: 9. The germline CDR1 and CDR2 sequences are DFQATT and SNEGSKA (reference sequence). The CDR3 contains 14 residues. The CDR3: CSAGETGGTYGYTF. The CDR3 nucleotides are TGCAGTGCTGGGGAGACAGGGGGGACTTATGGCTACACCTTC.

This clonotype has at least ten counts. This chain uses TRBV29-1 with TRBJ2-1; 12 nucleotides agree with TRBD2. Per the germline V gene, CDR1 is SQVTM and CDR2 is ANQGSEA. V shed 5 bases, J shed 3 bases, and the junction held 5 bases outside the gene matches. The CDR3 sequence is 15 residues long. CDR3 in DNA: TGCAGCGTTAAGACTAGCGGGGGCTACTACAATGAGCAGTTCTTC. Translating gives CSVKTSGGYYNEQFF.

The table lists this clonotype with many counts. The rearrangement links TRBV5-1 to TRBJ2-5; TRBD1 agrees at 7 bases. Looked up from germline, CDR1 is SGHRS and CDR2 is YFSETQ. The CDR3 length is 15 residues. Unmatched junction bases numbered 8, after V lost 5 bases and J lost 1 base. The CDR3 region has the DNA TGCGCCAGCAGGGTCGGGACAGACCTCCAAGAGACCCAGTACTTC. The encoded protein is CASRVGTDLQETQYF.

The chain couples TRBV6-4 to TRBJ2-3; D is perhaps TRBD1 (5 bases). The V end was cut by 0 bases, the J end by 1 base, with 8 bases between. This CDR3 is 15 amino acids long. Germline lookup yields CDR1 MRHNA and CDR2 SNTAGT. The CDR3 DNA sequence: TGTGCCAGCAGTGACTCGACGACAGGCACAGATACGCAGTATTTT. It encodes CASSDSTTGTDTQYF.

In its sample, this clonotype ranks as medium-sized. The CDR3, as DNA: TGTGCCAGCAGTCCTGGGGGCTCCAACTATGGCTACACCTTC. Protein sequence: CASSPGGSNYGYTF. V usage is TRBV12-3 or TRBV12-4 and J usage is TRBJ1-2; TRBD1 is a possible D gene (6 bases). V was clipped by 5 bases and J by 2 bases, with 12 bases between them. CDR3 length equals 14 residues.

This clonotype was detected many times. The rearrangement uses TRBV6-6 and TRBJ2-3, with TRBD2 matching 7 bases. CDR3 size: 14 residues. Per the germline V gene, CDR1 is MNHNY and CDR2 is SVGAGI (reference sequence). Losses at the gene ends were 8 bases for V and 2 bases for J; bases not matched to a gene: 7. The CDR3 here is CASLRGESTDTQYF. CDR3 coding DNA: TGTGCCAGCCTACGGGGGGAATCCACAGATACGCAGTATTTT.

This clonotype was detected many times. The CDR3 protein is CSAGLAGLRDTQYF. The CDR3 region has the DNA TGCAGTGCAGGACTAGCGGGACTTCGAGATACGCAGTATTTT. V is TRBV20-1 and J is TRBJ2-3, with 12 bases aligning to TRBD2. J lost 5 bases, V lost 6 bases, and 6 bases had no gene match. Germline values: CDR1 DFQATT, CDR2 SNEGSKA (reference sequence). CDR3 size: 14 residues.

This clonotype was observed at least ten times. V and J are TRBV12-3 or TRBV12-4 and TRBJ1-4, with D possibly matching TRBD1 (5 bases). CDR3 size: 17 residues. The ends were cut back, 3 bases at V and 5 bases at J, with 19 bases in the middle. The CDR3: CASSFSVWGRRNEKLFF. The CDR3 nucleotides are TGTGCCAGCAGTTTTTCGGTCTGGGGCAGACGAAATGAAAAACTGTTTTTT.

The sample holds many counts of this clonotype. The rearrangement joins TRBV6-2 or TRBV6-3 to TRBJ2-7, with D maybe TRBD2 (7 bases). The V end was cut by 5 bases, the J end by 2 bases, with 16 bases between. The germline V gene has CDR1 MNHEY and CDR2 SVGEGT. The CDR3 loop spans 15 amino acids. This CDR3 reads CASSTLAGATYEQYV. CDR3 nucleotide sequence: TGTGCCAGCAGTACCCTGGCGGGGGCAACCTACGAGCAGTACGTC.

The V and J genes are TRBV7-8 and TRBJ2-5, with TRBD1 identical over 7 bases. This CDR3 has 13 amino acids. V dropped 1 base and J dropped 8; count of bases not matched to a gene: 4. Germline V gives CDR1 SGHVS, CDR2 FQNEAQ. CDR3 sequence: CASSLVPGGTQYF. DNA for the CDR3: TGTGCCAGCAGCTTAGTTCCAGGGGGAACCCAGTACTTC. Supplemented by reference TRBV7-8 and TRBJ2-5, the full variable domain reads GAGVSQSPRYKVAKRGQDVALRCDPISGHVSLFWYQQALGQGPEFLTYFQNEAQLDKSGLPSDRFFAERPEGSVSTLKIQRTQQEDSAVYLCASSLVPGGTQYFGPGTRLLVL.

There are a few counts of this clonotype. The CDR3 protein is CASSLGLGQPQHF. DNA for the CDR3: TGTGCCAGCAGTCTAGGGCTTGGTCAGCCCCAGCATTTT. This sequence joins TRBV6-6 and TRBJ1-5, with unresolved D. Germline V CDR1 and CDR2: MNHNY, SVGAGI (reference sequence). The CDR3 spans 13 residues. Trimming removed 5 bases from V and 6 bases from J, with 11 bases in between.

This clonotype was observed many times. The chain has TRBV11-3 and TRBJ1-1, with D possibly TRBD1 on 6 matching bases. This CDR3 has 13 amino acids. The germline CDR1 and CDR2 sequences are SGHNT and YENEEA. V lost 5 bases and J lost 5, with 12 bases in between. CDR3 amino acids: CASSTTGATEAFF. In DNA form, the CDR3 reads TGTGCCAGCAGCACAACGGGGGCGACTGAAGCTTTCTTT.

This clonotype was picked up many times. The chain links TRBV3-1 to TRBJ2-3; 10 bases agree with TRBD2. Germline CDR1 is LGHDT and CDR2 is YNNKEL (reference sequence). With 0 bases clipped from V and 7 bases from J, the junction kept 7 bases outside the gene matches. The CDR3 contains 16 residues. The CDR3 sequence is CASSQEMTSGRNTQYF. In nucleotides, the CDR3 is TGTGCCAGCAGCCAAGAAATGACTAGCGGGCGGAATACGCAGTATTTT.

This clonotype was recorded at least ten times. CDR3 loop: CASSSGQITDTQYF. The DNA of the CDR3 is TGTGCCAGCAGCTCCGGACAGATCACAGATACGCAGTATTTT. The V call is TRBV7-3, the J call TRBJ2-3; tentatively, D is TRBD1 (6 bases). Trimming pared 4 bases from V and 2 bases from J, leaving 10 bases between. CDR1 is SGHTA and CDR2 is FQGTGA in the germline V gene. CDR3 length: 14 amino acids.

Many counts were recorded for this clonotype. V is TRBV7-2 and J is TRBJ1-5; unclear D gene. The ends were cut back, 1 base at V and 0 bases at J, with 10 bases in the middle. Germline V gene sequence: CDR1 SGHTA, CDR2 FQGNSA. The CDR3 has 16 residues. The DNA for the CDR3 is TGTGCCAGCAGCTTAGGAGGCGCGTATAGCAATCAGCCCCAGCATTTT. Encoded protein: CASSLGGAYSNQPQHF.

In its sample, this clonotype was seen many times. The chain is built from TRBV14 and TRBJ1-2; 11 bases map to TRBD1. The V and J ends lost 2 bases and 5 bases, in that order; junction bases with no gene match: 4. Per germline, CDR1 SGHDN and CDR2 FVKESK. The CDR3 loop spans 15 amino acids. As DNA, the CDR3 is TGTGCCAGCAGCCAACGGGACAGGGGGTTATATGGCTACACCTTC. This codes for CASSQRDRGLYGYTF. Complete variable domain (other parts from reference TRBV14 and TRBJ1-2): EAGVTQFPSHSVIEKGQTVTLRCDPISGHDNLYWYRRVMGKEIKFLLHFVKESKQDESGMPNNRFLAERTGGTYSTLKVQPAELEDSGVYFCASSQRDRGLYGYTFGSGTRLTVV.